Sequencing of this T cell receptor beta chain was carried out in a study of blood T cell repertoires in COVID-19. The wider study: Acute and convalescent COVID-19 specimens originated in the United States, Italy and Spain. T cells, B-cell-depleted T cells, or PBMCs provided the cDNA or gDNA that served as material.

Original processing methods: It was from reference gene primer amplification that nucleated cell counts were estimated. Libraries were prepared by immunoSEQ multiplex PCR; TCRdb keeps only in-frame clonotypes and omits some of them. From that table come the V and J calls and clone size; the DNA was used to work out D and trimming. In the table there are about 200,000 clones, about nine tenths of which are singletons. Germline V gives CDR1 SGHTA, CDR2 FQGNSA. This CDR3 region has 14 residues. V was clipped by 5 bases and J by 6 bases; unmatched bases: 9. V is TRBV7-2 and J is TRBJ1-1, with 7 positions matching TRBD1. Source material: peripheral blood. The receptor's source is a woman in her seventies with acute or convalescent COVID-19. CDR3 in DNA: TGTGCCAGCAGCGCCGCACAGGGGTTCTCTGAAGCTTTCTTT. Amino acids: CASSAAQGFSEAFF.